This T cell receptor (beta chain) was retrieved from a study of blood T cell repertoires in COVID-19. There are 16 residues in the CDR3. Per the germline V gene, CDR1 is SNHLY and CDR2 is FYNNEI. With 3 bases removed from V and 0 bases from J, the gap between germline ends came to 11 bases. Only in-frame clones appear in the TCRdb table, and some are missing; sequencing was by immunoSEQ multiplex PCR. The repertoire consists of more than 150,000 clones, with more than 85% occurring once and the leading ten covering 2.1%. The material sequenced was peripheral blood. The chain links TRBV2 to TRBJ2-2; possible D gene TRBD2, 7 bases. The clonotype comes from a man aged 65-85 years with active or convalescent COVID-19. This CDR3 reads CASSDRGASNTGELFF. In DNA form, the CDR3 reads TGTGCCAGCAGTGACCGGGGGGCCTCGAACACCGGGGAGCTGTTTTTT.